The source of this T cell receptor (beta chain) is a study of blood T cell repertoires in COVID-19. Study in general: The United States, Italy and Spain provided the acute and convalescent COVID-19 samples. PBMCs, B-cell-depleted T cells, or T cells provided the cDNA or gDNA that made up the material.

Between the trimmed V and J ends, which lost 7 bases and 6 bases, there was a span of 16 bases. CDR1 and CDR2 from the germline V gene are MNHNY and SVGAGI (reference sequence). The CDR3 covers 15 residues. Authors' methods: Reference gene primer amplification gave nucleated cell count estimates. The table came from immunoSEQ multiplex PCR; TCRdb's copy has only in-frame clones and leaves some out. That table gives V, J and clone size, and the DNA gave D and trimming. The repertoire holds under 250,000 clones, roughly 86% seen once, with around 1.5% in the top ten. Sequencing used peripheral blood. The chain uses TRBV6-6 and TRBJ1-6; D is ambiguous. This receptor was taken from a woman aged 60-70 years who had recovered from COVID-19. CDR3 amino acids: CASTLGSPLNSPLHF. Here the CDR3 DNA reads TGTGCCAGCACCCTTGGTAGTCCACTTAATTCACCCCTCCACTTT.